The 28 T cell receptor beta chains given below trace back to one sample, sequenced in a study of cytomegalovirus exposure and HLA in healthy donors (dated by TCRdb to 2015 to 2018). Library prep was done by the immunoSEQ multiplex PCR assay. A mixture of 60 forward primers for TCR Vbeta segments and 13 reverse primers for TCR Jbeta segments was used in the multiplex PCR. The immuneACCESS repertoire file appears here via TCRdb, limited to in-frame rearrangements. These files lack a portion of the clones; in checked studies, under half of the deficit traces to unresolved V genes, and the cause of the others is not known. The sample table contains about 97,000 clones; only one count was recorded for approximately 76% of them. The ten largest clones add up to approximately 4% of the sample. The specimen sequenced was PBMCs. The source is a man in his forties in good health and CMV-seronegative.

This sequence joins TRBV14 and TRBJ2-5; 10 positions agree with TRBD2. The J segment lost 5 bases and the V segment lost 6 bases, leaving 9 bases of the junction unmatched. The CDR3 sequence is 15 residues long. CDR1 is SGHDN and CDR2 is FVKESK in the germline V gene. For the CDR3, the DNA is TGTGCCAGCAGGGAGAGCGGGGGGGCCGTGGAGACCCAGTACTTC. It is translated as CASRESGGAVETQYF.

The genes are TRBV6-5 and TRBJ1-2; D might be TRBD1 (5 bases). With 5 bases removed from V and 1 base from J, the gap between germline ends came to 8 bases. The germline V gene has CDR1 MNHEY and CDR2 SVGAGI. The CDR3 has 13 residues. The CDR3 nucleotides read TGTGCCAGCAGTCAGGGACTTAACTATGGCTACACCTTC. Translating it yields CASSQGLNYGYTF.

The table lists this clone with a count of one. The chain links TRBV11-2 to TRBJ1-2; 7 bases fit TRBD1. Germline lookup yields CDR1 SGHAT and CDR2 FQNNGV. The trim removed 5 bases at V and 8 bases at J, leaving 11 bases unmatched. The CDR3 has 14 amino acids. The CDR3 sequence is CASSRPTGRRGYTF. The CDR3 DNA sequence: TGTGCCAGCAGCCGTCCGACAGGGCGTAGGGGCTACACCTTC.

V usage is TRBV7-3 and J usage is TRBJ2-1, with D maybe TRBD1 (5 bases). CDR1 is SGHTA and CDR2 is FQGTGA in the germline V gene. Trimming stripped 3 bases from V and 0 bases from J, with 18 bases between. CDR3 length equals 18 residues. In DNA, the CDR3 is TGTGCCAGCAGCTTCCCTTTTACAGGAATGAGCTCCTACAATGAGCAGTTCTTC. Its protein product is CASSFPFTGMSSYNEQFF. Full variable domain (outside the CDR3, taken from reference TRBV7-3 and TRBJ2-1): GAGVSQTPSNKVTEKGKYVELRCDPISGHTALYWYRQSLGQGPEFLIYFQGTGAADDSGLPNDRFFAVRPEGSVSTLKIQRTERGDSAVYLCASSFPFTGMSSYNEQFFGPGTRLTVL.

The CDR3 protein is CASSEQDYGYTF. Written as DNA, the CDR3 is TGTGCCAGCAGTGAACAGGACTATGGCTACACCTTC. The chain employs TRBV6-5 and TRBJ1-2; weak D call: TRBD1 (5 bases). The germline V gene has CDR1 MNHEY and CDR2 SVGAGI. The CDR3 length is 12 residues. V shed 5 bases and J shed 3 bases, with 7 bases lying between them.

This clone was observed a few times. The rearrangement links TRBV18 to TRBJ1-1; weak D call: TRBD1 (6 bases). Germline loops: CDR1 KGHSH, CDR2 LQKENI. With 3 bases removed from V and 4 bases from J, the gap between germline ends came to 21 bases. This CDR3 is 17 amino acids long. The CDR3 coding sequence is TGTGCCAGCTCACCCCGGTTGGCAGGGGTTATAAGCACTGAAGCTTTCTTT. Translation: CASSPRLAGVISTEAFF.

This chain connects TRBV5-1 to TRBJ1-4, with 8 bases fitting TRBD1. Germline loops: CDR1 SGHRS, CDR2 YFSETQ. J gave up 6 bases and V 3 bases, and 7 bases lay outside the gene matches. The CDR3 extends over 15 amino acids. The CDR3 region is CASSWWDRTDEKLFF. CDR3 in DNA: TGCGCCAGCAGCTGGTGGGACAGGACGGATGAAAAACTGTTTTTT.

The V and J genes are TRBV10-2 and TRBJ2-3, with a possible D match to TRBD1 (6 bases). Per germline, CDR1 WSHSY and CDR2 SAAADI. This CDR3 contains 13 residues. Trimming removed 2 bases at V and 4 bases at J, with 7 bases between. The CDR3 sequence is CASSETGSDTQYF. CDR3 coding DNA: TGCGCCAGCAGTGAGACAGGGTCAGATACGCAGTATTTT.

The J gene is TRBJ2-7, the V gene TRBV5-6; tentative D call: TRBD1 (6 bases). The length of the CDR3 is 14 residues. Germline V gene lookup returns CDR1 SGHDT and CDR2 YYEEEE. V was pared by 5 bases and J by 5 bases, with 17 bases between. CDR3 residues: CASSSLQGDNEQYV. DNA for the CDR3: TGTGCCAGCAGTAGTCTACAGGGTGACAACGAGCAGTACGTC.

This sequence joins TRBV9 and TRBJ2-5, with 9 bases matching TRBD2. The CDR3 length is 15 residues. Germline V gene data show CDR1 as SGDLS and CDR2 as YYNGEE. J lost 1 base, V lost 0 bases, and 1 base had no gene match. Here the CDR3 reads CASSVVRGGQETQYF. The DNA for the CDR3 is TGTGCCAGCAGCGTAGTGCGGGGGGGCCAAGAGACCCAGTACTTC.

CDR3 in DNA: TGTGCCAGCAGCCAAGATGGAGGGGCAGGACATTACCAAGAGACCCAGTACTTC. It specifies CASSQDGGAGHYQETQYF. This chain joins TRBV14 and TRBJ2-5, with a weak D call TRBD2 (6 bases). CDR3 length: 18 amino acids. Looked up from germline, CDR1 is SGHDN and CDR2 is FVKESK. V was shortened by 0 bases and J by 0 bases, with 17 bases between the two germline ends.

This chain joins TRBV11-2 and TRBJ1-2, with TRBD1 identical over 7 bases. V trimming: 5 bases; J trimming: 7 bases; junction bases outside the gene matches: 16. CDR3 length equals 16 residues. In germline, CDR1 is SGHAT, CDR2 FQNNGV. The CDR3 DNA follows: TGTGCCAGCAGCCCCACCCCCGGCAGGGGGAGAGGTGGCTACACCTTC. This sequence encodes CASSPTPGRGRGGYTF.

V gene TRBV2 combines with J gene TRBJ1-4, with D unresolved. Germline V gives CDR1 SNHLY, CDR2 FYNNEI. V gave up 11 bases and J gave up 0 bases, with 16 bases separating them. The CDR3 is made up of 15 amino acids. This CDR3 is CAGWRGLATNEKLFF. DNA for the CDR3: TGTGCCGGCTGGAGAGGGTTAGCAACTAATGAAAAACTGTTTTTT.

CDR3 in amino acids: CASSLGLSYEQYV. The CDR3 DNA follows: TGTGCCAGCAGTTTGGGCCTCTCCTACGAGCAGTACGTC. This rearrangement joins TRBV28 to TRBJ2-7; the D is unclear. In germline, CDR1 is MDHEN, CDR2 SYDVKM. This CDR3 has 13 amino acids. Trimming left V 3 bases short and J 0 bases short, with 6 bases between.

The J gene is TRBJ1-3, the V gene TRBV5-1; D remains ambiguous. The CDR3 has 16 amino acids. Trimming removed 0 bases at V and 3 bases at J, with 13 bases between. Germline values: CDR1 SGHRS, CDR2 YFSETQ. The DNA of the CDR3 is TGCGCCAGCAGCTTGGATCCGGGGATGGGTGGAAACACCATATATTTT. It yields the protein CASSLDPGMGGNTIYF.

This clone occurred once. Compared with germline, one end of the junction differs, possibly owing to a read error. Here the CDR3 DNA reads TGTTCCAGCAGCTTAACTCAGGGGACCGAAGCTTTCTTT. Residues: CSSSLTQGTEAFF. The chain combines TRBV7-9 with TRBJ1-1, with D perhaps TRBD1 (6 bases). CDR1 is SEHNR and CDR2 is FQNEAQ in the germline V gene (reference sequence). This CDR3 spans 13 amino acids.

The rearrangement joins TRBV5-1 to TRBJ2-3; 10 nucleotides line up with TRBD2. This CDR3 region has 14 residues. The junction had 3 bases not matched to a gene; V was cut back by 5 bases and J by 3 bases. Germline-derived CDR1 and CDR2 are SGHRS and YFSETQ. CDR3 DNA sequence: TGCGCCAGCAGGGGACTAGCGAGGACAGATACGCAGTATTTT. Its protein is CASRGLARTDTQYF. The complete variable domain, with remaining parts taken from reference TRBV5-1 and TRBJ2-3, reads KAGVTQTPRYLIKTRGQQVTLSCSPISGHRSVSWYQQTPGQGLQFLFEYFSETQRNKGNFPGRFSGRQFSNSRSEMNVSTLELGDSALYLCASRGLARTDTQYFGPGTRLTVL.

The genes are TRBV11-2 and TRBJ2-7, with 7 bases fitting TRBD1. Germline lookup yields CDR1 SGHAT and CDR2 FQNNGV. Trimming removed 0 bases from V and 7 bases from J; junction bases left unmatched: 6. The CDR3 sequence is 14 residues long. The CDR3 DNA is TGTGCCAGCAGCTTAGAAGCGACAGGGAGAGAGCAGTACGTC. The encoded protein is CASSLEATGREQYV.

This clone has just a few counts. The chain joins TRBV5-4 to TRBJ1-2; 9 bases are a match to TRBD1. CDR1 and CDR2 (germline): SGHNT, YYREEE (reference sequence). The V and J ends lost 2 bases and 8 bases, in that order; junction bases with no gene match: 7. The CDR3 length is 14 residues. The CDR3: CASSLNRGQRGYTF. CDR3 nucleotide sequence: TGTGCCAGCAGCTTAAACAGGGGGCAGAGGGGCTACACCTTC.

This sequence joins TRBV4-2 and TRBJ2-1; 14 bases match TRBD2. The CDR3 spans 15 residues. After removal of 4 bases from V and 7 bases from J, the junction contained 3 bases not matched to a gene. CDR1 and CDR2 from the germline V gene are LGHNA and YNFKEQ. CDR3 in DNA: TGTGCCAGCAGCCTGGGGACTAGCGGGGGTAATGAGCAGTTCTTC. Its protein is CASSLGTSGGNEQFF.

J is TRBJ2-2 and V is TRBV5-6; D is ambiguous. The ends were cut back, 4 bases at V and 7 bases at J, with 17 bases in the middle. The CDR3 consists of 15 residues. Germline assignment: CDR1 SGHDT and CDR2 YYEEEE. The DNA for the CDR3 is TGTGCCAGCAGCCTCTACGGTCTCACGGGCGGGGAGCTGTTTTTT. Translation: CASSLYGLTGGELFF.

The chain uses TRBV10-1 and TRBJ2-4, with TRBD1 matching 9 bases. This CDR3 is 15 amino acids long. In germline, CDR1 is WNHNN, CDR2 SYGVQD (reference sequence). V shed 5 bases, J shed 8 bases, and the junction held 10 bases outside the gene matches. The CDR3: CASSQTGTGLHIQYF. In nucleotides, the CDR3 is TGCGCCAGCAGTCAAACCGGGACAGGGTTACACATTCAGTACTTC.

This clone has only one observation. CDR3 sequence reads: CASSPSYWNTEAFF. The CDR3 DNA sequence: TGTGCCAGCAGTCCATCCTACTGGAACACTGAAGCTTTCTTT. The J gene is TRBJ1-1, the V gene TRBV6-4; no clear D. CDR1 is MRHNA, CDR2 SNTAGT, per germline. The length of the CDR3 is 14 residues. Trimming removed 5 bases at V and 1 base at J, with 11 bases between.

V usage is TRBV7-9 and J usage is TRBJ2-3; TRBD1 aligns across 8 bases. Germline V gives CDR1 SEHNR, CDR2 FQNEAQ (reference sequence). Trimming at V came to 4 bases and at J to 0 bases, leaving 6 bases not matched to a gene. The CDR3 contains 16 residues. The CDR3 DNA follows: TGTGCCAGCAGCTCAAGGGACAGGTGGAGCACAGATACGCAGTATTTT. This codes for CASSSRDRWSTDTQYF. Using reference TRBV7-9 and TRBJ2-3 for the parts outside the CDR3, the full variable domain is DTGVSQNPRHKITKRGQNVTFRCDPISEHNRLYWYRQTLGQGPEFLTYFQNEAQLEKSRLLSDRFSAERPKGSFSTLEIQRTEQGDSAMYLCASSSRDRWSTDTQYFGPGTRLTVL.

V is TRBV4-1 and J is TRBJ2-1; maybe TRBD1 (5 bases). The CDR3 sequence is 12 residues long. The V and J ends lost 3 bases and 6 bases respectively, with 6 bases between them. Germline CDR1 MGHRA, CDR2 YSYEKL. CDR3 sequence reads: CASSHQGNEQFF. The DNA of the CDR3 is TGCGCCAGCAGCCACCAGGGCAATGAGCAGTTCTTC.

The chain recombines TRBV29-1 with TRBJ2-3; D perhaps matches TRBD1 (5 bases). With 4 bases removed from V and 1 base from J, the gap between germline ends came to 9 bases. The CDR3 runs 13 residues. The germline V gene has CDR1 SQVTM and CDR2 ANQGSEA. DNA for the CDR3: TGCAGCGTTGGCAGGGATGGCACAGATACGCAGTATTTT. Its translation: CSVGRDGTDTQYF.

V gene TRBV4-2 combines with J gene TRBJ1-6, with 9 bases lining up with TRBD1. Trimming took 2 bases from V and 11 from J; bases not matched to a gene: 13. Per germline, CDR1 LGHNA and CDR2 YNFKEQ. The CDR3 runs to 17 residues. The CDR3, as DNA: TGTGCCAGCAGCCAACCCCCCGGGACAGGGCCAGGGCCACCCCTCCACTTT. Its translation is CASSQPPGTGPGPPLHF.

The chain is built from TRBV6-4 and TRBJ2-6; D is possibly TRBD1 (6 bases). V gave up 6 bases and J gave up 1 base, with 10 bases separating them. Germline CDR1 is MRHNA and CDR2 is SNTAGT. CDR3 length equals 15 residues. CDR3 protein: CASRHTGSGANVLTF. The CDR3 nucleotides are TGTGCCAGCAGACACACAGGGTCTGGGGCCAACGTCCTGACTTTC.